Following are 32 T cell receptor beta chains from one sample sequenced in a study of T cell clones after liver transplantation. Some clones are missing from TCRdb's copy, which holds only in-frame ones; the method was immunoSEQ multiplex PCR. The sample lists more than 70,000 clones; 83% were seen once. This specimen consisted of CD4+ T cells from blood, obtained at the 22-month timepoint. These receptors all stem from a human patient who received a liver transplant. The graft donor may have given rise to some T cells.

V gene TRBV5-4 combines with J gene TRBJ1-2; D ambiguous. Trimming pared 2 bases from V and 4 bases from J, leaving 9 bases between. Germline V gives CDR1 SGHNT, CDR2 YYREEE (reference sequence). The CDR3 sequence is 13 residues long. CDR3 sequence reads: CASSLSEPYGYTF. CDR3 DNA sequence: TGTGCCAGCAGCTTATCCGAGCCCTATGGCTACACCTTC.

V gene TRBV5-4 combines with J gene TRBJ2-3, with D possibly matching TRBD2 (5 bases). The CDR3 sequence is 15 residues long. Germline-derived CDR1 and CDR2 are SGHNT and YYREEE (reference sequence). V gave up 1 base and J gave up 0 bases, with 9 bases separating them. CDR3 amino acids: CASSLSGSSTDTQYF. CDR3 bases: TGTGCCAGCAGCTTGAGCGGAAGTAGCACAGATACGCAGTATTTT.

This sequence joins TRBV2 and TRBJ1-3, with D possibly TRBD1 on 6 matching bases. With 10 bases removed from V and 0 bases from J, the gap between germline ends came to 13 bases. The germline CDR1 and CDR2 sequences are SNHLY and FYNNEI. The CDR3 length is 14 residues. CDR3: CANRQAPSGNTIYF. CDR3 DNA sequence: TGTGCCAACCGACAGGCCCCCTCTGGAAACACCATATATTTT. The full variable domain, in which reference TRBV2 and TRBJ1-3 provide the parts outside the CDR3, is EPEVTQTPSHQVTQMGQEVILRCVPISNHLYFYWYRQILGQKVEFLVSFYNNEISEKSEIFDDQFSVERPDGSNFTLKIRSTKLEDSAMYFCANRQAPSGNTIYFGEGSWLTVV.

With regard to this clone: A read error may account for a junction end that differs from germline. The rearrangement uses TRBV5-4 and TRBJ1-6; D ambiguous. The germline V gene has CDR1 SGHNT and CDR2 YYREEE (reference sequence). The CDR3 loop spans 14 amino acids. This CDR3 is CASSLGSYNSPLHF. In DNA form, the CDR3 reads TGTGCCAGCAGTTTGGGCTCCTATAATTCACCCCTCCACTTT.

V usage is TRBV19 and J usage is TRBJ2-5, with D possibly being TRBD1 (6 bases). V was cut by 6 bases and J by 2 bases, with 13 bases left in between. The CDR3 is 14 amino acids. Germline assignment: CDR1 LNHDA and CDR2 SQIVND (reference sequence). DNA for the CDR3: TGTGCCAGTAGGTCCGGGACACAACAAGAGACCCAGTACTTC. The encoded protein is CASRSGTQQETQYF.

The chain is built from TRBV29-1 and TRBJ2-1, with D possibly TRBD1 on 7 matching bases. The V gene's germline CDR1 is SQVTM and CDR2 ANQGSEA. The CDR3 consists of 13 residues. The CDR3 region is CGGAGQPKNEQFF. In nucleotides, the CDR3 is TGCGGCGGGGCGGGACAGCCTAAGAATGAGCAGTTCTTC.

The CDR3 DNA follows: TGTGCCACCGAGGGACGGAATTCCTACAATGAGCAGTTCTTC. Encoded protein: CATEGRNSYNEQFF. The chain employs TRBV15 and TRBJ2-1, with D perhaps assigned TRBD1 or TRBD2 (5 bases each). Trimming stripped 8 bases from V and 1 base from J, with 12 bases between. Germline V lookup: CDR1 LNHNV, CDR2 YYDKDF (reference sequence). The length of the CDR3 is 14 residues.

This clone was counted a few times. The V call is TRBV20-1, the J call TRBJ2-1; D might be TRBD1 (5 bases). The germline gives CDR1 DFQATT, CDR2 SNEGSKA (reference sequence). V gave up 0 bases and J gave up 9 bases, with 6 bases separating them. The CDR3 spans 11 residues. CDR3 nucleotides: TGCAGTGCTAGAGACAGGGTTGAGCAGTTCTTC. Amino acids: CSARDRVEQFF.

The chain carries TRBV13 and TRBJ2-7; D may be TRBD1 or TRBD2 (5 bases each). V gave up 0 bases and J gave up 2 bases, with 8 bases separating them. Looked up from germline, CDR1 is PRHDT and CDR2 is FYEKMQ (reference sequence). This CDR3 has 14 residues. The CDR3 is CASSLGGTAYEQYF. The CDR3 nucleotides are TGTGCCAGCAGCTTAGGAGGGACGGCCTACGAGCAGTACTTC. Based on the CDR3 plus reference TRBV13 and TRBJ2-7, the full variable domain is AAGVIQSPRHLIKEKRETATLKCYPIPRHDTVYWYQQGPGQDPQFLISFYEKMQSDKGSIPDRFSAQQFSDYHSELNMSSLELGDSALYFCASSLGGTAYEQYFGPGTRLTVT.

The chain links TRBV7-2 to TRBJ2-3; D is unresolved. CDR3 length: 16 residues. V was clipped by 1 base and J by 7 bases, with 18 bases between them. Germline CDR1 reads SGHTA; CDR2 reads FQGNSA. The CDR3 here is CASSLDLGSEQNTQYF. For the CDR3, the DNA is TGTGCCAGCAGCTTAGATCTCGGGTCGGAACAGAATACGCAGTATTTT.

This clone showed up just a few times. The chain has TRBV7-6 and TRBJ2-3, with TRBD2 identical over 12 bases. Looked up from germline, CDR1 is SGHVS and CDR2 is FNYEAQ. J lost 6 bases, V lost 5 bases, and 3 bases had no gene match. There are 14 residues in the CDR3. The CDR3 DNA reads TGTGCCAGCAGCCCGACTAGCGGGGGTGATACGCAGTATTTT. This codes for CASSPTSGGDTQYF.

The V call is TRBV6-1, the J call TRBJ1-2; 7 bases map to TRBD1. This CDR3 spans 13 amino acids. J gave up 5 bases and V 8 bases, and 8 bases lay outside the gene matches. Germline V gives CDR1 MNHNS, CDR2 SASEGT. This CDR3 is CASSKTTGYGYTF. The CDR3 nucleotides read TGTGCCAGCTCTAAAACGACAGGGTATGGCTACACCTTC.

V gene TRBV7-2 combines with J gene TRBJ1-2; D gene uncertain. The V and J ends lost 0 bases and 1 base respectively, with 6 bases between them. This CDR3 spans 14 amino acids. Germline V gene sequence: CDR1 SGHTA, CDR2 FQGNSA. The CDR3 spells CASSLAPVNYGYTF. The CDR3 DNA reads TGTGCCAGCAGCTTAGCTCCAGTTAACTATGGCTACACCTTC. The full variable domain, in which reference TRBV7-2 and TRBJ1-2 provide the parts outside the CDR3, is GAGVSQSPSNKVTEKGKDVELRCDPISGHTALYWYRQSLGQGLEFLIYFQGNSAPDKSGLPSDRFSAERTGGSVSTLTIQRTQQEDSAVYLCASSLAPVNYGYTFGSGTRLTVV.

This chain uses TRBV11-1 with TRBJ2-1; 11 bases are a match to TRBD2. Germline V gene data show CDR1 as SGHAT and CDR2 as FQDESV (reference sequence). With 3 bases clipped from V and 8 bases from J, the junction kept 6 bases outside the gene matches. This CDR3 region has 15 residues. The CDR3 DNA follows: TGTGCCAGCAGCTTTACTAGCGGGAGTGGGGATGAGCAGTTCTTC. Its translation is CASSFTSGSGDEQFF.

The chain joins TRBV4-3 to TRBJ2-7; D remains ambiguous. CDR1 LGHNA and CDR2 YSLEER come from the germline V gene. The germline V and J ends were trimmed by 4 bases and 3 bases, with 13 bases remaining between them. The CDR3 consists of 14 residues. The CDR3 coding sequence is TGCGCCAGCAGCCCGAACACCTTGGACTACGAGCAGTACTTC. Translation: CASSPNTLDYEQYF.

The chain recombines TRBV5-6 with TRBJ2-7, with 7 bases lining up with TRBD1. The ends lost 1 base at V and 4 bases at J; junction bases unmatched: 5. This CDR3 region has 14 residues. CDR1 SGHDT and CDR2 YYEEEE come from the germline V gene. The DNA of the CDR3 is TGTGCCAGCAGCTTGTGGGACAGAAGATACGAGCAGTACTTC. Residues: CASSLWDRRYEQYF. Complete variable domain (other parts from reference TRBV5-6 and TRBJ2-7): DAGVTQSPTHLIKTRGQQVTLRCSPKSGHDTVSWYQQALGQGPQFIFQYYEEEERQRGNFPDRFSGHQFPNYSSELNVNALLLGDSALYLCASSLWDRRYEQYFGPGTRLTVT.

This clone was detected only once. V gene TRBV7-9 combines with J gene TRBJ1-2; D is unresolved. Germline V lookup: CDR1 SEHNR, CDR2 FQNEAQ (reference sequence). The V end was cut by 6 bases, the J end by 0 bases, with 20 bases between. This CDR3 is 17 amino acids long. CDR3 bases: TGTGCCAGCAGTTCTAATTTCCCCCCGGCGGCTAACTATGGCTACACCTTC. This codes for CASSSNFPPAANYGYTF.

In its sample, this clone was seen a few times. The chain combines TRBV9 with TRBJ1-1; D unresolved. The V gene's germline CDR1 is SGDLS and CDR2 YYNGEE. The CDR3 is 13 amino acids. V was trimmed by 1 base and J by 7 bases, leaving 11 bases between them. The CDR3 region has the DNA TGTGCCAGCAGCGTACGCCAGGAAGGTGAAGCTTTCTTT. Protein product: CASSVRQEGEAFF.

V is TRBV19 and J is TRBJ2-7; 8 bases map to TRBD2. In germline, CDR1 is LNHDA, CDR2 SQIVND (reference sequence). Trimming took 5 bases from V and 3 from J; bases not matched to a gene: 3. The CDR3 totals 13 residues. The CDR3 region is CASSQTSGYEQYF. The CDR3 DNA sequence: TGTGCCAGTAGTCAAACTAGCGGCTACGAGCAGTACTTC.

This clone has only a few counts. This sequence joins TRBV11-3 and TRBJ2-1; D ambiguous. The ends were cut back, 1 base at V and 0 bases at J, with 7 bases in the middle. Germline loops: CDR1 SGHNT, CDR2 YENEEA. The CDR3 is made up of 15 amino acids. CDR3 sequence (DNA): TGTGCCAGCAGCTTAGCCCCAAGCTCCTACAATGAGCAGTTCTTC. Its translation is CASSLAPSSYNEQFF. Looking up the rest from reference TRBV11-3 and TRBJ2-1 gives the full variable domain: EAGVVQSPRYKIIEKKQPVAFWCNPISGHNTLYWYLQNLGQGPELLIRYENEEAVDDSQLPKDRFSAERLKGVDSTLKIQPAELGDSAVYLCASSLAPSSYNEQFFGPGTRLTVL.

This chain connects TRBV7-2 to TRBJ1-5; no definite D call. Germline V CDR1 and CDR2: SGHTA, FQGNSA. The CDR3 sequence is 18 residues long. Trimming removed 0 bases at V and 0 bases at J, with 15 bases between. The CDR3 protein is CASSLAPMAINSNQPQHF. In nucleotides, the CDR3 is TGTGCCAGCAGCTTAGCGCCTATGGCCATCAATAGCAATCAGCCCCAGCATTTT.

The chain uses TRBV14 and TRBJ1-2, with no clear D. The CDR3 spans 13 residues. The V and J ends lost 4 bases and 4 bases respectively, with 10 bases between them. The V gene's germline CDR1 is SGHDN and CDR2 FVKESK. The CDR3 is CASSPGKTYGYTF. DNA for the CDR3: TGTGCCAGCAGCCCTGGAAAGACCTATGGCTACACCTTC.

This chain uses TRBV7-3 with TRBJ1-3, with D uncertain. The V end lost 3 bases, the J end lost 6 bases, and 12 bases lay between the germline ends. The CDR3 has 14 residues. Germline values: CDR1 SGHTA, CDR2 FQGTGA. CDR3 DNA sequence: TGTGCCAGCAGCTTGGGGAAACTTCAAAACACCATATATTTT. It codes for CASSLGKLQNTIYF.

This sequence joins TRBV20-1 and TRBJ2-7, with D possibly matching TRBD1 (5 bases). V was pared by 6 bases and J by 3 bases, with 9 bases between. The CDR3 covers 11 residues. CDR1 is DFQATT, CDR2 SNEGSKA, per germline (reference sequence). CDR3 coding DNA: TGCAGTGCAACAACAGGCTACGAGCAGTACTTC. It specifies CSATTGYEQYF.

J is TRBJ2-3 and V is TRBV7-9; D gene uncertain. The CDR3 runs 13 residues. Germline lookup yields CDR1 SEHNR and CDR2 FQNEAQ (reference sequence). Trimming cost V 1 base and J 4 bases, with 6 bases left between them. The CDR3 is CASSLVGPDTQYF. In DNA form, the CDR3 reads TGTGCCAGCAGCTTAGTAGGCCCAGATACGCAGTATTTT.

The rearrangement joins TRBV4-2 to TRBJ1-1; tentatively, D is TRBD1 (5 bases). The length of the CDR3 is 14 residues. V lost 1 base and J 4 bases, leaving 10 bases between the germline ends. Germline V CDR1 and CDR2: LGHNA, YNFKEQ. CDR3 in DNA: TGTGCCAGCAGCCAAGCCCCAGGGTTCACTGAAGCTTTCTTT. This translates into CASSQAPGFTEAFF.

The chain uses TRBV5-1 and TRBJ2-1; the match to TRBD2 covers 8 bases. The CDR3 extends over 16 amino acids. With 1 base clipped from V and 0 bases from J, the junction kept 3 bases outside the gene matches. Germline assignment: CDR1 SGHRS and CDR2 YFSETQ. The CDR3 here is CASSLRSGSSYNEQFF. The CDR3, as DNA: TGCGCCAGCAGCTTGCGGAGCGGGAGCTCCTACAATGAGCAGTTCTTC.

CDR3 DNA: TGTGCCAGCAGTGAAGGGCTCTACGAGCAGTACTTC. Translation: CASSEGLYEQYF. V gene TRBV2 combines with J gene TRBJ2-7; D gene ambiguous. Germline V gene lookup returns CDR1 SNHLY and CDR2 FYNNEI. This CDR3 is built from 12 residues. V was cut by 1 base and J by 3 bases, with 4 bases left in between.

This chain joins TRBV28 and TRBJ2-3; D is undetermined. Deletions cut 3 bases from V and 0 bases from J, with 10 bases between. Germline V CDR1 and CDR2: MDHEN, SYDVKM. The CDR3 runs 15 residues. The CDR3, as DNA: TGTGCCAGCAGTTTCCCGGAGACTAGCACAGATACGCAGTATTTT. Translation gives CASSFPETSTDTQYF.

The chain combines TRBV10-3 with TRBJ1-5; D might be TRBD1 (6 bases). Deletions cut 3 bases from V and 7 bases from J, with 10 bases between. The germline CDR1 and CDR2 sequences are ENHRY and SYGVKD. CDR3 size: 13 residues. For the CDR3, the DNA is TGTGCCATCAGTGACTACAGGGACCAGCCCCAGCATTTT. This encodes CAISDYRDQPQHF.

J is TRBJ2-1 and V is TRBV7-2, with TRBD2 matching 9 bases. CDR3 size: 15 residues. Germline V CDR1 and CDR2: SGHTA, FQGNSA. After removal of 4 bases from V and 4 bases from J, the junction contained 5 bases not matched to a gene. DNA of the CDR3: TGTGCCAGCAGCTCCTCTAGCGGGGATTACAATGAGCAGTTCTTC. It encodes CASSSSSGDYNEQFF. The whole variable domain, remainder taken from reference TRBV7-2 and TRBJ2-1, is GAGVSQSPSNKVTEKGKDVELRCDPISGHTALYWYRQSLGQGLEFLIYFQGNSAPDKSGLPSDRFSAERTGGSVSTLTIQRTQQEDSAVYLCASSSSSGDYNEQFFGPGTRLTVL.

This chain joins TRBV6-6 and TRBJ1-1, with 9 positions matching TRBD1. V lost 10 bases to trimming and J lost 5 bases; unmatched junction nucleotides: 11. Germline V gives CDR1 MNHNY, CDR2 SVGAGI (reference sequence). The length of the CDR3 is 14 residues. CDR3 nucleotides: TGTGCCATCCGACCCGGGACAGGGTATACTGAAGCTTTCTTT. Translated, it gives CAIRPGTGYTEAFF.